A single sample gave rise to the 21 T cell receptor beta chains below, sequenced in a study of T cells after yellow fever vaccination. TCRdb processed the 5' RACE reads anew with MiXCR; each CDR3 protein has one entry. The repertoire has 300,000 or so distinct CDR3 sequences, 10% to 15% of them found once; the top ten carry around 0.49%. The sample here was CD4+ T cells sorted from PBMCs, taken 45 days after the yellow fever booster vaccination. The source is a man in his thirties or forties who received the YFV17D yellow fever vaccine.

This sequence joins TRBV4-3 and TRBJ2-7; 9 bases agree with TRBD1. CDR1 is LGHNA, CDR2 YSLEER, per germline. There are 14 residues in the CDR3. The ends lost 3 bases at V and 3 bases at J; junction bases unmatched: 3. CDR3 coding DNA: TGCGCCAGCAGCCACCGGGACAGGGACTACGAGCAGTACTTC. The encoded protein is CASSHRDRDYEQYF.

The V call is TRBV20-1, the J call TRBJ2-5; the D gene is possibly TRBD2 (7 bases). The germline V and J ends were trimmed by 0 bases and 5 bases, with 13 bases remaining between them. The CDR3 runs 14 residues. CDR1 is DFQATT, CDR2 SNEGSKA, per germline (reference sequence). The CDR3 here is CSARDYGGLETQYF. The CDR3 nucleotides read TGCAGTGCTAGAGATTACGGGGGGCTGGAGACCCAGTACTTC.

The chain couples TRBV27 to TRBJ2-3; TRBD2 matches 7 bases. The length of the CDR3 is 16 residues. Germline lookup yields CDR1 MNHEY and CDR2 SMNVEV (reference sequence). V shed 5 bases and J 2 bases; nucleotides not matched to a gene: 10. The chain's CDR3 is CASSHQGWDYTDTQYF. The CDR3 DNA sequence: TGTGCCAGCAGTCACCAGGGTTGGGACTACACAGATACGCAGTATTTT.

The chain carries TRBV20-1 and TRBJ2-3, with D tentatively TRBD2 (5 bases). Germline loops: CDR1 DFQATT, CDR2 SNEGSKA (reference sequence). This CDR3 region has 13 residues. V shed 3 bases and J shed 4 bases, with 11 bases lying between them. This chain's CDR3 is CSASLLAPDTQYF. CDR3 coding DNA: TGCAGTGCTAGCCTGCTAGCCCCAGATACGCAGTATTTT.

There are many counts of this clonotype. The chain combines TRBV20-1 with TRBJ2-1; no reliable D call. The V gene lost 0 bases and the J gene lost 7 bases, with 16 bases spanning the gap. The V gene's germline CDR1 is DFQATT and CDR2 SNEGSKA (reference sequence). This CDR3 region has 15 residues. This chain's CDR3 is CSARDFGPSKNEQFF. Here the CDR3 DNA reads TGCAGTGCTAGAGATTTCGGGCCCTCTAAGAATGAGCAGTTCTTC.

This clonotype has ten or more counts. V usage is TRBV7-3 and J usage is TRBJ2-3; 8 positions agree with TRBD2. The CDR3 loop spans 15 amino acids. The V gene's germline CDR1 is SGHTA and CDR2 FQGTGA. The V gene end was trimmed by 1 base and the J gene end by 2 bases; junction bases not matched to a gene: 2. CDR3 sequence reads: CASSLRREDTDTQYF. The CDR3 coding sequence is TGTGCCAGCAGCTTAAGGCGGGAGGACACAGATACGCAGTATTTT.

There are a few counts of this clonotype. J is TRBJ2-1 and V is TRBV4-3, with D possibly matching TRBD2 (6 bases). The CDR3 extends over 15 amino acids. Between the trimmed V and J ends, which lost 4 bases and 0 bases, there was a span of 10 bases. Germline V gives CDR1 LGHNA, CDR2 YSLEER. The CDR3 DNA reads as TGCGCCAGCAGCCTGGAGGGGATCTCCTACAATGAGCAGTTCTTC. It translates to CASSLEGISYNEQFF.

The V and J genes are TRBV5-1 and TRBJ2-1, with D tentatively TRBD1 (7 bases). The length of the CDR3 is 15 residues. Trimming stripped 1 base from V and 8 bases from J, with 16 bases between. The germline V gene encodes CDR1 SGHRS and CDR2 YFSETQ. Here the CDR3 reads CASSLRQGGGHEQFF. CDR3 sequence (DNA): TGCGCCAGCAGCTTGAGACAGGGAGGAGGGCATGAGCAGTTCTTC.

This sequence joins TRBV20-1 and TRBJ2-1; 11 nucleotides match TRBD2. Trimming at V came to 8 bases and at J to 2 bases, leaving 8 bases not matched to a gene. The CDR3 has 15 amino acids. Germline CDR1 and CDR2: DFQATT and SNEGSKA (reference sequence). The CDR3 sequence: CSPDLTSGTYNEQFF. As DNA, the CDR3 is TGCAGTCCGGACCTGACTAGCGGGACCTACAATGAGCAGTTCTTC.

The V gene is TRBV9, the J gene TRBJ2-7, with D hard to call. The V end lost 4 bases, the J end lost 2 bases, and 16 bases lay between the germline ends. Per the germline V gene, CDR1 is SGDLS and CDR2 is YYNGEE. This CDR3 spans 15 amino acids. The CDR3 DNA follows: TGTGCCAGCAGCCCACGACCCACTCAGACCTACGAGCAGTACTTC. Translated, it gives CASSPRPTQTYEQYF.

This clonotype appeared a few times. The chain is built from TRBV6-1 and TRBJ2-1, with a possible D match to TRBD1 (5 bases). This CDR3 is built from 13 residues. V gave up 5 bases and J gave up 6 bases, with 11 bases separating them. CDR1 MNHNS and CDR2 SASEGT come from the germline V gene. CDR3: CASSRSRANEQFF. CDR3 nucleotides: TGTGCCAGCAGTCGGTCCAGGGCCAATGAGCAGTTCTTC.

In its sample, this clonotype was seen a few times. V usage is TRBV3-1 and J usage is TRBJ2-7, with TRBD1 identical over 9 bases. Germline V gene data show CDR1 as LGHDT and CDR2 as YNNKEL (reference sequence). Losses at the gene ends were 1 base for V and 2 bases for J; bases not matched to a gene: 9. The CDR3 covers 17 residues. The CDR3 region is CASSQGAPTGGAYEQYF. DNA of the CDR3: TGTGCCAGCAGCCAAGGGGCCCCGACAGGGGGTGCCTACGAGCAGTACTTC.

This clonotype was counted ten times or more. In DNA, the CDR3 is TGTGCCAGCAGTTTGGCCTACCTCGTCTATGAGCAGTTCTTC. Residues: CASSLAYLVYEQFF. The chain couples TRBV28 to TRBJ2-1; unclear D gene. This CDR3 is 14 amino acids long. The V end lost 3 bases, the J end lost 8 bases, and 14 bases lay between the germline ends. Germline V lookup: CDR1 MDHEN, CDR2 SYDVKM.

A few counts support this clonotype. This chain links TRBV15 with TRBJ2-5; D ambiguous. The germline V gene has CDR1 LNHNV and CDR2 YYDKDF (reference sequence). V was cut by 5 bases and J by 5 bases, with 18 bases left in between. The CDR3 is 15 amino acids. CDR3 amino acids: CATSDIKENVETQYF. The DNA for the CDR3 is TGTGCCACCAGCGATATTAAAGAAAACGTCGAGACCCAGTACTTC.

A few counts support this clonotype. The chain employs TRBV12-3 or TRBV12-4 and TRBJ2-3, with D uncertain. The CDR3 runs to 13 residues. V was shortened by 3 bases and J by 8 bases, with 12 bases between the two germline ends. As DNA, the CDR3 is TGTGCCAGCAGTTTCCCGCAAACAAGTACGCAGTATTTT. Translating gives CASSFPQTSTQYF.

The CDR3 region is CASSLASASLTDTQYF. The CDR3 region has the DNA TGTGCCAGCAGCTTAGCGTCGGCTAGCCTCACAGATACGCAGTATTTT. The chain joins TRBV7-2 to TRBJ2-3; D is perhaps TRBD2 (5 bases). This CDR3 region has 16 residues. Per germline, CDR1 SGHTA and CDR2 FQGNSA. The ends were cut back, 0 bases at V and 2 bases at J, with 12 bases in the middle.

This clonotype came up a few times. V gene TRBV29-1 combines with J gene TRBJ2-5, with D possibly being TRBD2 (6 bases). Germline CDR1 reads SQVTM; CDR2 reads ANQGSEA. The V end was cut by 2 bases, the J end by 4 bases, with 14 bases between. The CDR3 length is 14 residues. CDR3 residues: CSVEHISGGETQYF. CDR3 nucleotides: TGCAGCGTTGAACACATTTCCGGGGGAGAGACCCAGTACTTC. Variable domain in full (rest from reference TRBV29-1 and TRBJ2-5): SAVISQKPSRDICQRGTSLTIQCQVDSQVTMMFWYRQQPGQSLTLIATANQGSEATYESGFVIDKFPISRPNLTFSTLTVSNMSPEDSSIYLCSVEHISGGETQYFGPGTRLLVL.

The table lists this clonotype with a few counts. The chain couples TRBV6-5 to TRBJ1-4; D is ambiguous. The CDR3 sequence is 14 residues long. Germline V gives CDR1 MNHEY, CDR2 SVGAGI. Trimming stripped 4 bases from V and 7 bases from J, with 13 bases between. CDR3 region: CASSLRGLGEKLFF. CDR3 bases: TGTGCCAGCAGTTTACGAGGCTTGGGTGAAAAACTGTTTTTT.

The V and J genes are TRBV3-1 and TRBJ2-5; 13 nucleotides line up with TRBD2. The CDR3 spans 15 residues. The trim removed 3 bases at V and 5 bases at J, leaving 3 bases unmatched. From germline, CDR1 is LGHDT and CDR2 YNNKEL (reference sequence). In nucleotides, the CDR3 is TGTGCCAGCAGCCAGGGACTAGCGGGAAGGGAGACCCAGTACTTC. It yields the protein CASSQGLAGRETQYF.

A few counts support this clonotype. CDR3 loop: CASSPSGRNPYEQYF. Here the CDR3 DNA reads TGTGCCAGCTCACCATCTGGGCGGAACCCCTACGAGCAGTACTTC. V and J are TRBV18 and TRBJ2-7; D is ambiguous. Trimming removed 2 bases from V and 2 bases from J, with 13 bases in between. Germline-derived CDR1 and CDR2 are KGHSH and LQKENI. CDR3 length: 15 residues.

The CDR3 reads CASSQESGAHEQYF. In DNA, the CDR3 is TGTGCCAGCAGCCAAGAATCTGGGGCGCACGAGCAGTACTTC. The V call is TRBV3-1, the J call TRBJ2-7, with TRBD1 as a possible D gene (5 bases). Per the germline V gene, CDR1 is LGHDT and CDR2 is YNNKEL (reference sequence). This CDR3 has 14 amino acids. The V gene lost 0 bases and the J gene lost 5 bases, with 11 bases spanning the gap.